The sample holds a few counts of the clone carrying this T cell receptor (beta chain). This specimen belongs to a study of blood T cell repertoires in COVID-19. In the study overall: Samples taken during acute and convalescent COVID-19 were collected in the United States, Italy and Spain. Sample material is recorded as cDNA or gDNA derived from T cells, B-cell-depleted T cells, or PBMCs.

The CDR3 sequence is 14 residues long. From germline, CDR1 is SGHTA and CDR2 FQGNSA. The germline V and J ends were trimmed by 5 bases and 7 bases, with 18 bases remaining between them. Methods used by the authors: Using reference gene primer amplification, nucleated cell counts were estimated. Sequencing used immunoSEQ multiplex PCR; TCRdb keeps in-frame clones, though not all of them. The V and J calls and clone size were taken over from that table, and D and trimming were inferred from the DNA. The table shows 200,000 to 250,000 clones, with roughly 84% occurring only once. The TCR was taken from a woman aged 80 or over with acute or convalescent COVID-19. The material sequenced was peripheral blood. The rearrangement uses TRBV7-2 and TRBJ2-7; D possibly corresponds to TRBD2 (6 bases). In DNA form, the CDR3 reads TGTGCCAGCAGCATCGGGACTCGATCCCAGGAGCAGTACTTC. Translated, it gives CASSIGTRSQEQYF. The whole variable domain, filled in from reference TRBV7-2 and TRBJ2-7, reads GAGVSQSPSNKVTEKGKDVELRCDPISGHTALYWYRQSLGQGLEFLIYFQGNSAPDKSGLPSDRFSAERTGGSVSTLTIQRTQQEDSAVYLCASSIGTRSQEQYFGPGTRLTVT.